The source of this T cell receptor beta chain is a study of cytotoxic CD8 clonotypes in ibrutinib-treated CLL. Study details: The subjects consisted of 11 to 12 relapsed/refractory and fewer than 16 treatment-naive individuals, with roughly 17 IGHV unmutated. Notes on the study in general: Exceeding age-matched healthy donors, baseline clonality also tracked the counts of circulating CD8+ T cells. Samples from sustained-remission and progressing patients were taken at different times.

This clone was seen a handful of times. What it recognizes is unknown. Cryopreserved PBMCs were the source of around 2 micrograms of genomic DNA, which went to TCR beta libraries. CDR3 length: 18 amino acids. J was trimmed by 0 bases and V by 1 base; bases with no gene match: 7. Germline loops: CDR1 SGHDT, CDR2 YYEEEE. The method was immunoSEQ multiplex PCR; TCRdb's version includes in-frame clones alone and lacks a portion of them. The top ten clones hold 5.5% to 6% of a sample with 200,000 or so clones, over 65% of them seen once. The chain uses TRBV5-6 and TRBJ2-7, with 13 positions matching TRBD2. The starting material was PBMCs, obtained after 12 months of ibrutinib treatment. The clonotype comes from a human donor with chronic lymphocytic leukemia. CDR3 protein: CASSLRTSGSVRSYEQYF. The CDR3, as DNA: TGTGCCAGCAGCTTGCGGACTAGCGGGAGTGTCCGCTCCTACGAGCAGTACTTC.